This entry concerns a single T cell receptor beta chain. Its antigen is as yet unknown. V shed 2 bases and J shed 11 bases, with 15 bases lying between them. The CDR3 extends over 13 amino acids. The sample comes from a study of response to subunit inactivated influenza vaccine. Study outcomes and limitations: Authors suggested seasonal influenza vaccinations each recruit few new T cells.

TCRdb re-called the RT-PCR reads through MiXCR, storing one row per CDR3 protein. The sample includes 600,000 to 700,000 distinct CDR3 sequences, 12% to 15% of them seen just once. This chain connects TRBV12-3 or TRBV12-4 to TRBJ1-1, with D uncertain. The source material was PBMCs from blood, sampled less than 15 days before vaccination. This clonotype originated in a man aged 45-65 years who received an inactivated influenza vaccine. CDR3 nucleotide sequence: TGTGCCAGCAGTTTACTTTTGCAGACGGGGGCTTTCTTT. Its translation is CASSLLLQTGAFF.